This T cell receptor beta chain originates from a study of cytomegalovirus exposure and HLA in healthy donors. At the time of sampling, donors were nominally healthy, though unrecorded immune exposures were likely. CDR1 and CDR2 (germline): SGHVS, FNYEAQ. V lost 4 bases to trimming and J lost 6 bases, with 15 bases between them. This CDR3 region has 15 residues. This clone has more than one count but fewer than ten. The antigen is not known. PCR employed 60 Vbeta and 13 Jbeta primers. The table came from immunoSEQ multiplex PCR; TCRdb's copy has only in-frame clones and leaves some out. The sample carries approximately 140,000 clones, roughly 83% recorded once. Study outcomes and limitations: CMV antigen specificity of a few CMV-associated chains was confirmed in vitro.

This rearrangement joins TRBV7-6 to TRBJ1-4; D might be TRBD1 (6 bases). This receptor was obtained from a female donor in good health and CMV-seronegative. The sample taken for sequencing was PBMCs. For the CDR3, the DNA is TGTGCCAGCAGCTCAACCAGGGGTGCGGATGAAAAACTGTTTTTT. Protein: CASSSTRGADEKLFF.